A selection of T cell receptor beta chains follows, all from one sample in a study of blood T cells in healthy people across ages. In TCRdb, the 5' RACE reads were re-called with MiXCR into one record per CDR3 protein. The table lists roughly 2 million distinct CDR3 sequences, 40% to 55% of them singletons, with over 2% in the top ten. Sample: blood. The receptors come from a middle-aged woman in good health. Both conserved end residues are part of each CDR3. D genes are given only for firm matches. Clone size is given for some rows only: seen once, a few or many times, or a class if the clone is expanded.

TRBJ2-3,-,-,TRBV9,TGTGCCAGCAGCGTAGAACCGCTACTCCGCACAGATACGCAGTATTTT,CASSVEPLLRTDTQYF
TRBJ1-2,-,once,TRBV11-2,TGTGCCAGCAGTACCGGGACCGCTAGTTTCTATGGCTACACCTTC,CASSTGTASFYGYTF
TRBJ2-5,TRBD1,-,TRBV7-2,TGTGCCAGCAGCTCCTCCTCGACAGGGGGCGAAAAGACCCAGTACTTC,CASSSSSTGGEKTQYF
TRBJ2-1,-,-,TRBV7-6,TGTGCCAGCAGCTTAAACGTTATCGCTCTTCGGGGATACAATGAGCAGTTCTTC,CASSLNVIALRGYNEQFF
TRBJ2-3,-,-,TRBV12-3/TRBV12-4,TGTGCCAGCAGCCATTCCCGACAGGTCCATTTCACAGATACGCAGTATTTT,CASSHSRQVHFTDTQYF
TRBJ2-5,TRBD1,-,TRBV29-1,TGCAGCGTTGGGAAAAACCAGGGGGTAGGGGAGACCCAGTACTTC,CSVGKNQGVGETQYF
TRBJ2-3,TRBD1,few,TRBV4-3,TGCGCCAGCAGCCTAAGCCCGGACAGGTCTAGCACAGATACGCAGTATTTT,CASSLSPDRSSTDTQYF
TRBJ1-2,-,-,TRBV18,TGTGCCAGCAGCCGAGAGAACTATGGCTACACCTTC,CASSRENYGYTF
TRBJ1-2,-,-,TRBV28,TGTGCCAGCAGTAAGACAGTGACCTATGGCTACACCTTC,CASSKTVTYGYTF
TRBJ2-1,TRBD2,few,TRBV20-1,TGCAGTGCCGAGAGGACTAGCGGGGGGGTTCTCAATGAGCAGTTCTTC,CSAERTSGGVLNEQFF
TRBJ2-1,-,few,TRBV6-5,TGTGCCAGCAAGCGGAGCTCCTACAATGAGCAGTTCTTC,CASKRSSYNEQFF
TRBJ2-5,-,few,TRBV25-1,TGTGCCAGCAGTGACAAGGGGTACCAAGAGACCCAGTACTTC,CASSDKGYQETQYF
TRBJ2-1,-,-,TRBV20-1,TGCAGTGCTAGCCGGCTAGGGGACCGAGGAGAGCAGTTCTTC,CSASRLGDRGEQFF
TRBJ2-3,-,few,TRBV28,TGTGCCAGCAGTTCCACGGGCCCCGAGGCAGATACGCAGTATTTT,CASSSTGPEADTQYF
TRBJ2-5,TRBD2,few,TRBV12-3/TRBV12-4,TGTGCCAGCAGTTTGTTAGCGGGGGGGCAGGGAGAGACCCAGTACTTC,CASSLLAGGQGETQYF
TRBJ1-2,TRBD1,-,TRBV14,TGTGCCAGCAGCCAAGTGAGCTGGGACAGCTATGGCTACACCTTC,CASSQVSWDSYGYTF
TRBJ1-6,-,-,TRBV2,TGTGCCAGCAGTGTCACAGCCCCATTCCTATCTGCCCTCCACTTT,CASSVTAPFLSALHF
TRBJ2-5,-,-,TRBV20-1,TGCAGTGCTGGAGGCCCGGGGGCCGGAGAGACCCAGTACTTC,CSAGGPGAGETQYF
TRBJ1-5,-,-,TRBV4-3,TGCGCCAGCAGCCAAGGCCGCTGGGGGGAACAGCCCCAGCATTTT,CASSQGRWGEQPQHF
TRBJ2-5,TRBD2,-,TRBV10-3,TGTGCCACCTACGGACTAGCGGGGGGAAAAGAGACCCAGTACTTC,CATYGLAGGKETQYF
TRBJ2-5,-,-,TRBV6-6,TGTGCCAGCAGTTACTCTCGTGGGGCAGGGACTCTTGAGACCCGGTACTTC,CASSYSRGAGTLETRYF
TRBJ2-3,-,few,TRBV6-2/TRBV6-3,TGTGCCAGCAGCAGGAGGGGCCCGCTAGATACGCAGTATTTT,CASSRRGPLDTQYF
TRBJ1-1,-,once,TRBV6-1,TGTGCCAGCACCCTCGGACAGATCAACACTGAAGCTTTCTTT,CASTLGQINTEAFF
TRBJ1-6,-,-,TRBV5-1,TGCGCCAGCAGCCCTGACGGAAGAAATTCACCCCTCCACTTT,CASSPDGRNSPLHF
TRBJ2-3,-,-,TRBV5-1,TGCGCCAGCAGCCCAGGGCAGGTGGTCAGAGATACGCAGTATTTT,CASSPGQVVRDTQYF
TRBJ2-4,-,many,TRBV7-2,TGTGCCAGCAGCTTAGAGCTGAACATTCAGTACTTC,CASSLELNIQYF
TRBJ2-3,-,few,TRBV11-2,TGTGCCAGCAGCTCCGCAACAGGGATATATTCCCCAGATACGCAGTATTTT,CASSSATGIYSPDTQYF
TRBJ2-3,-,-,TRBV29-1,TGCAGCGTCGCGGGAATTAGCACAGATACGCAGTATTTT,CSVAGISTDTQYF
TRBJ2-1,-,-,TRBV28,TGTGCCAGCATGGTGGGGGGGGCGAATGAGCAGTTCTTC,CASMVGGANEQFF
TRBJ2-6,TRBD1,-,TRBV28,TGTGCCAGCAGCATTCAGGGGGTCGGGGCCAACGTCCTGACTTTC,CASSIQGVGANVLTF
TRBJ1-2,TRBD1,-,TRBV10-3,TGTGCCAGCCTAAAGACAGGGGGCTTAAACTACGGCTACACCTTC,CASLKTGGLNYGYTF
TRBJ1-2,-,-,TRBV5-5,TGTGCCAGCAACTTGGCCCGGACGGCGGGAAACTATGGCTACACCTTC,CASNLARTAGNYGYTF
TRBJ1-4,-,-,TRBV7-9,TGTGCCAGCAGCACGAGGGGGAGGGATATTAATGAAAAACTGTTTTTT,CASSTRGRDINEKLFF
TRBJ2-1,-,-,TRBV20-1,TGCAGTGCTAGGCCTACGGGGGAGCCGCCTTGGGATGAGCAGTTCTTC,CSARPTGEPPWDEQFF
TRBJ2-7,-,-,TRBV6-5,TGTGCCAGCAGTCCGGATGCTGAGGAGCAGTACTTC,CASSPDAEEQYF
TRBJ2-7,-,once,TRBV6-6,TGTGCCAGCAGTTACGGCTTGGGGCCCGATTACGAGCAGTACTTC,CASSYGLGPDYEQYF
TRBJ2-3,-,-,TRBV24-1,TGTGCCACCAGTGATTTGGGCAGGGGAGGTTCAGATACGCAGTATTTT,CATSDLGRGGSDTQYF
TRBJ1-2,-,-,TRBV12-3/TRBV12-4,TGTGCCAGCAGTTTATTCATGGGGGGGCAGGCCTGGGTCGGCTACACCTTC,CASSLFMGGQAWVGYTF